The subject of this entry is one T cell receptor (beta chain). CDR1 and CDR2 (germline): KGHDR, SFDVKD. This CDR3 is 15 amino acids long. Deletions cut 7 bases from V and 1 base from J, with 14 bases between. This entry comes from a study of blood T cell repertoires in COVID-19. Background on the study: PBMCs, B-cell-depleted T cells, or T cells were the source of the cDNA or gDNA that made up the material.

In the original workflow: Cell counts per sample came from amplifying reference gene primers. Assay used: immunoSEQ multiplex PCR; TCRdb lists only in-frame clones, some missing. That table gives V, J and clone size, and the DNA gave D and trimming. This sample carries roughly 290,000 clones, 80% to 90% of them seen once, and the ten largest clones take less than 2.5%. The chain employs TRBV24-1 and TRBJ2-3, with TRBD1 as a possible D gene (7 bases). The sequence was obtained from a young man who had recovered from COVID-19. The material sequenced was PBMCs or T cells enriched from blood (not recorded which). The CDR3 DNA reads TGTGCCACCAGCCCAGGGGGGATCCGCACAGATACGCAGTATTTT. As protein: CATSPGGIRTDTQYF.